The entry below describes one TCR beta chain. These data come from a study of blood T cell repertoires in COVID-19. Generated by immunoSEQ multiplex PCR, the TCRdb table keeps only in-frame clones and is missing some. The data contain about 160,000 clones, over 80% of them singletons. This sequence originates from a woman in her 50s with acute or convalescent COVID-19. Specimen: peripheral blood.

The CDR3 DNA is TGCGCCAGCAGCCAAGACGACTGGTTGAGCTCCTACAATGAGCAGTTCTTC. It yields the protein CASSQDDWLSSYNEQFF. The rearrangement links TRBV4-1 to TRBJ2-1; D gene ambiguous. The CDR3 loop spans 17 amino acids. Looked up from germline, CDR1 is MGHRA and CDR2 is YSYEKL. The V and J ends lost 0 bases and 0 bases respectively, with 12 bases between them.